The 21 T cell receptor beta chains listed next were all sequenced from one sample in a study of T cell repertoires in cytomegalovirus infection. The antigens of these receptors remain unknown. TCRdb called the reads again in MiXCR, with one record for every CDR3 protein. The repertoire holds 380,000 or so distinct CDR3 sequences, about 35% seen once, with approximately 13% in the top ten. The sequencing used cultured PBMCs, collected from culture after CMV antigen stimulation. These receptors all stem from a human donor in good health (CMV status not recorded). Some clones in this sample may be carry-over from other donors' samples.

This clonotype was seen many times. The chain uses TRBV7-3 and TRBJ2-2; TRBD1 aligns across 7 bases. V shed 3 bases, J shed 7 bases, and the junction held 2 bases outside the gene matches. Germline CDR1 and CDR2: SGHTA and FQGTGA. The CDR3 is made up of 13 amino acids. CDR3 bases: TGTGCCAGCAGCTTGACAGGGATCGGGGAGCTGTTTTTT. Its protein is CASSLTGIGELFF.

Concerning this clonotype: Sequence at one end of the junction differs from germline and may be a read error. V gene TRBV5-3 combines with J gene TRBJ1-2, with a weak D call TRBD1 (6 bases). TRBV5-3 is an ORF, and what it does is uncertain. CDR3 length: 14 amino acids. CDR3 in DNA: TGTGCCAGCAGCTTGGAGCAGGGGTATGGTGGCTACACCTTC. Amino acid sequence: CASSLEQGYGGYTF.

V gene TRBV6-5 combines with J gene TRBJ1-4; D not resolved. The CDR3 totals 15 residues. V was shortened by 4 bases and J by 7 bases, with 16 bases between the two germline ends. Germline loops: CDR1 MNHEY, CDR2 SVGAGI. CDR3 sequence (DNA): TGTGCCAGCAGTTCCTCTCGGGGTCGCAGTGAAAAACTGTTTTTT. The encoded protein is CASSSSRGRSEKLFF.

The CDR3 nucleotides are TGTGCCATCAGCTTAGCGGGGGTCACAGATACGCAGTATTTT. Encoded protein: CAISLAGVTDTQYF. The chain combines TRBV10-3 with TRBJ2-3, with 9 nucleotides matching TRBD2. This CDR3 has 14 residues. Germline V gene lookup returns CDR1 ENHRY and CDR2 SYGVKD. V lost 6 bases, J lost 2 bases, and 3 bases stayed unmatched.

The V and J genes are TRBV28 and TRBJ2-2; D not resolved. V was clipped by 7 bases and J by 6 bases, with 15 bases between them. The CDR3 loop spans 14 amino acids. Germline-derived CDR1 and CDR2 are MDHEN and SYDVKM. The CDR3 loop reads CASTTGGAAGELFF. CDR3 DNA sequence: TGTGCCAGCACCACCGGTGGTGCCGCCGGGGAGCTGTTTTTT.

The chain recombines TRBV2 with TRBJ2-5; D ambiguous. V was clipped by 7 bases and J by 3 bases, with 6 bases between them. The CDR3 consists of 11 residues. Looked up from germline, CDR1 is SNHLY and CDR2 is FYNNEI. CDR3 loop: CASTMKETQYF. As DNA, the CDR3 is TGTGCCAGCACTATGAAAGAGACCCAGTACTTC.

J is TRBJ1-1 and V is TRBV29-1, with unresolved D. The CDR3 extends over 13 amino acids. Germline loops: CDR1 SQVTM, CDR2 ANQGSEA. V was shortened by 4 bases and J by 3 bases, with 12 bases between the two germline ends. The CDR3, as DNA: TGCAGCGTTGTACGGAGCGTGGACACTGAAGCTTTCTTT. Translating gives CSVVRSVDTEAFF.

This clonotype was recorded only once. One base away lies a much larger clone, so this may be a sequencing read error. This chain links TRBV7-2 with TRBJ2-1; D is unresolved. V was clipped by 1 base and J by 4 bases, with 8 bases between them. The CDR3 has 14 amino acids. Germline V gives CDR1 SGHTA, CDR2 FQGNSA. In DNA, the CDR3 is TGTGCCAGCAGCTTAGAAGCTCGGTACAATGAGCAGTTCTTC. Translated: CASSLEARYNEQFF.

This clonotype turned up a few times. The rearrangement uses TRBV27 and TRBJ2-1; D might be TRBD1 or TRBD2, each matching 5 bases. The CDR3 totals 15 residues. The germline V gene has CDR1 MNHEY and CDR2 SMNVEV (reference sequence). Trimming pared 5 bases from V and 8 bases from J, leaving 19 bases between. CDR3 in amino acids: CASSVPGTSKYEQFF. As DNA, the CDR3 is TGTGCCAGCAGTGTTCCGGGGACCAGTAAATATGAGCAGTTCTTC.

This chain's CDR3 is CSARGGPTEAFF. DNA for the CDR3: TGCAGTGCTAGAGGGGGTCCGACTGAAGCTTTCTTT. This rearrangement joins TRBV20-1 to TRBJ1-1; D not certain. The CDR3 sequence is 12 residues long. V was clipped by 1 base and J by 5 bases, with 8 bases between them. CDR1 and CDR2 (germline): DFQATT, SNEGSKA (reference sequence).

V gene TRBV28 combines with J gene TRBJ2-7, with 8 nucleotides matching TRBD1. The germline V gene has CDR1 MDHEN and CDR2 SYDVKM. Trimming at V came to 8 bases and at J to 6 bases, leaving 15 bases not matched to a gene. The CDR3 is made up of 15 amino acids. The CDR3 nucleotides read TGTGCCAGCGGCACCGGGACAGGCGAAAGGGGCGAGCAGTACGTC. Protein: CASGTGTGERGEQYV.

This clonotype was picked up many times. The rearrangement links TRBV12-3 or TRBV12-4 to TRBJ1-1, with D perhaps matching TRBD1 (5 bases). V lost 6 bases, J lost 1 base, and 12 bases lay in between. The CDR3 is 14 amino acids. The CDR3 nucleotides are TGTGCCAGCAGGACCGGGACGGCGAACACTGAAGCTTTCTTT. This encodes CASRTGTANTEAFF.

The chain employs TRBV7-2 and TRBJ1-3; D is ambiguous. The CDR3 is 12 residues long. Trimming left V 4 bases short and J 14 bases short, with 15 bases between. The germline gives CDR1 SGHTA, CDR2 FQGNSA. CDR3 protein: CASSSRVFHLYF. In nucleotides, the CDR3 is TGTGCCAGCAGCTCCCGGGTCTTCCATTTATATTTT.

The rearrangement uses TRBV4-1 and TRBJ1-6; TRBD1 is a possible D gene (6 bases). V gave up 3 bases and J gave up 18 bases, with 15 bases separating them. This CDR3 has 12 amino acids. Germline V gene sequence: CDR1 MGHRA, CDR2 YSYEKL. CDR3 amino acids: CASSHMGAKCHF. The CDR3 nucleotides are TGCGCCAGCAGCCATATGGGGGCGAAGTGCCACTTT.

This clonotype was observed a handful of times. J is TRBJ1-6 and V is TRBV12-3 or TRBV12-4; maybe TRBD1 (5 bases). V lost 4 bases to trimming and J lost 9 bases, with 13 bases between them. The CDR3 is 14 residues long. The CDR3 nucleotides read TGTGCCAGCAGTTATCAGGGTTCGAGTTCACCCCTCCACTTT. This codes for CASSYQGSSSPLHF.

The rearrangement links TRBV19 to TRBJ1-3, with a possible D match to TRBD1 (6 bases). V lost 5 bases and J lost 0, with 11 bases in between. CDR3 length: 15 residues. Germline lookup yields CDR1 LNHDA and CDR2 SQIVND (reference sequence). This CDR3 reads CASSRGQHSGNTIYF. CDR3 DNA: TGTGCCAGTAGTCGTGGACAGCACTCTGGAAACACCATATATTTT.

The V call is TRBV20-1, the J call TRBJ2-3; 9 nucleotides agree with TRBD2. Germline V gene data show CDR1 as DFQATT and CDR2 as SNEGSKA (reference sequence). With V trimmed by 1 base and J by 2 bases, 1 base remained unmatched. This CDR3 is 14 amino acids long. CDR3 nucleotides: TGCAGTGCTAGAGTAGCGGGAGTCACAGATACGCAGTATTTT. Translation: CSARVAGVTDTQYF.

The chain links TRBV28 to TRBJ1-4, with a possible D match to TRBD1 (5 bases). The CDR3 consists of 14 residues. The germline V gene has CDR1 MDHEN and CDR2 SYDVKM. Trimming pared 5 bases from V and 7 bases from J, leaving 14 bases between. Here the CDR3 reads CASSPLARGEKLFF. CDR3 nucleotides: TGTGCCAGCAGTCCACTGGCAAGGGGTGAAAAACTGTTTTTT.

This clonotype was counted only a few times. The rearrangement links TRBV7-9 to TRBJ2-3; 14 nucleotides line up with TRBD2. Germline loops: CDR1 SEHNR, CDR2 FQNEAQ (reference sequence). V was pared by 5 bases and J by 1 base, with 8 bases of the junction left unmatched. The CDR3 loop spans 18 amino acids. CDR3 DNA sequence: TGTGCCAGCAGCACCGGGACTAGCGGGAGCTGGGGCACAGATACGCAGTATTTT. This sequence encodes CASSTGTSGSWGTDTQYF.

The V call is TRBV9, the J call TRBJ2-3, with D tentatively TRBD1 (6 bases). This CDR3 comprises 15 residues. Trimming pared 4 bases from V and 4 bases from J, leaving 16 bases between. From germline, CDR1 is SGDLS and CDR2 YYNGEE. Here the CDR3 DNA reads TGTGCCAGCAGCTCGCAGGGGATTTGGGCAGATACGCAGTATTTT. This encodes CASSSQGIWADTQYF.

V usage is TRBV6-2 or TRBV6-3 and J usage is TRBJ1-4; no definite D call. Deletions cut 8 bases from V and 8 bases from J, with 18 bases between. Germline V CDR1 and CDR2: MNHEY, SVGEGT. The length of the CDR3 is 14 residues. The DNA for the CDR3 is TGTGCCAGCGGATCCTCTGAAACTACGGAAAAACTGTTTTTT. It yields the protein CASGSSETTEKLFF.